This passage covers 3 T cell receptor beta chains from one sample sequenced in a study of cytomegalovirus exposure and HLA in healthy donors. In the PCR, 60 Vbeta and 13 Jbeta primers were used. TCRdb's table, derived via immunoSEQ multiplex PCR, lists solely in-frame clones and lacks some. The sample lists 90,000 to 140,000 clones, 75% to 90% seen once, with approximately 7.2% in the top ten. Specimen: PBMCs. The receptors here all came from a man aged 25-45 years in good health and CMV-seropositive.

The V gene is TRBV7-6, the J gene TRBJ2-7; possible D gene TRBD2, 6 bases. Germline-derived CDR1 and CDR2 are SGHVS and FNYEAQ. The V end lost 4 bases, the J end lost 2 bases, and 15 bases lay between the germline ends. The CDR3 loop spans 15 amino acids. CDR3 sequence reads: CASSSRDGRAYEQYF. As DNA, the CDR3 is TGTGCCAGCAGCTCCCGGGACGGGAGAGCCTACGAGCAGTACTTC.

The chain combines TRBV4-2 with TRBJ2-2; possible D gene TRBD2, 6 bases. CDR1 and CDR2 (germline): LGHNA, YNFKEQ. The length of the CDR3 is 14 residues. Trimming stripped 4 bases from V and 3 bases from J, with 9 bases between. CDR3: CASSPGGYTGELFF. The CDR3 region has the DNA TGTGCCAGCAGCCCTGGGGGGTACACCGGGGAGCTGTTTTTT.

The chain joins TRBV9 to TRBJ2-3; D perhaps matches TRBD1 (5 bases). The V gene's germline CDR1 is SGDLS and CDR2 YYNGEE. The CDR3 totals 14 residues. Trimming removed 4 bases at V and 4 bases at J, with 13 bases between. DNA of the CDR3: TGTGCCAGCAGCCCACCTATAGGGGCAGATACGCAGTATTTT. Its protein product is CASSPPIGADTQYF. Full variable domain (missing parts from reference TRBV9 and TRBJ2-3): DSGVTQTPKHLITATGQRVTLRCSPRSGDLSVYWYQQSLDQGLQFLIQYYNGEERAKGNILERFSAQQFPDLHSELNLSSLELGDSALYFCASSPPIGADTQYFGPGTRLTVL.